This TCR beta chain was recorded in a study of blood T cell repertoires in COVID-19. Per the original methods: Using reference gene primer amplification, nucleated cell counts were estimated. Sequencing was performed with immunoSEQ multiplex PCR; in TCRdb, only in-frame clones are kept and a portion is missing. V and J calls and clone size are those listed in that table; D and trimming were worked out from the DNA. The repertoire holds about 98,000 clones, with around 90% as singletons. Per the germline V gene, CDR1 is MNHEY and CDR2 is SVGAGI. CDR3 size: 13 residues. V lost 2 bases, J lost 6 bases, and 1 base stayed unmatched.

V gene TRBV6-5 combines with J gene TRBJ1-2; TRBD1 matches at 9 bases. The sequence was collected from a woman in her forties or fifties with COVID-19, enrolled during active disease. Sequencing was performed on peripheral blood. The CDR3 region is CASSYTGGNGYTF. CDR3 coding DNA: TGTGCCAGCAGTTACACAGGGGGCAATGGCTACACCTTC.